Each of the 15 T cell receptor beta chains below was sequenced from the same sample in a study of blood T cell repertoires in COVID-19. Using immunoSEQ multiplex PCR, the repertoire was profiled, and TCRdb retains in-frame clones only, with some absent. The sample lists 150,000 or so clones; about 80% were seen once. The sample taken for sequencing was peripheral blood. The receptor source for this set is a woman in her sixties with acute or convalescent COVID-19.

The CDR3 nucleotides read TGTGCCAGCAGCCTGGGACAGTACAATGAGCAGTTCTTC. Translation gives CASSLGQYNEQFF. The chain recombines TRBV7-3 with TRBJ2-1; 7 positions match TRBD1. The V gene end was trimmed by 5 bases and the J gene end by 4 bases; junction bases not matched to a gene: 2. There are 13 residues in the CDR3. Germline V lookup: CDR1 SGHTA, CDR2 FQGTGA. The full variable domain, completed using reference TRBV7-3 and TRBJ2-1, is GAGVSQTPSNKVTEKGKYVELRCDPISGHTALYWYRQSLGQGPEFLIYFQGTGAADDSGLPNDRFFAVRPEGSVSTLKIQRTERGDSAVYLCASSLGQYNEQFFGPGTRLTVL.

This chain joins TRBV19 and TRBJ1-2; 9 bases agree with TRBD1. Germline assignment: CDR1 LNHDA and CDR2 SQIVND (reference sequence). The CDR3 runs 15 residues. V dropped 6 bases and J dropped 3; count of bases not matched to a gene: 8. CDR3 sequence: CASSEQGASYYGYTF. The CDR3 DNA sequence: TGTGCCAGTAGCGAACAGGGGGCGAGCTACTATGGCTACACCTTC.

This clone has only a few counts. The chain is built from TRBV19 and TRBJ1-3; 10 bases are shared with TRBD1. CDR1 LNHDA and CDR2 SQIVND come from the germline V gene (reference sequence). Trimming removed 8 bases from V and 2 bases from J; junction bases left unmatched: 9. This CDR3 spans 16 amino acids. CDR3 in amino acids: CASLPGQGQTGNTIYF. CDR3 nucleotides: TGTGCCAGTTTACCGGGACAGGGGCAGACTGGAAACACCATATATTTT.

The chain couples TRBV6-5 to TRBJ2-2; D may be TRBD2 (6 bases). The V end was cut by 7 bases, the J end by 2 bases, with 8 bases between. Germline V gene sequence: CDR1 MNHEY, CDR2 SVGAGI. CDR3 length: 13 residues. CDR3 DNA sequence: TGTGCCAGCAAAGGACTAAACACCGGGGAGCTGTTTTTT. This codes for CASKGLNTGELFF.

The rearrangement joins TRBV10-3 to TRBJ1-6, with 10 bases identical to TRBD1. In germline, CDR1 is ENHRY, CDR2 SYGVKD. V shed 6 bases, J shed 6 bases, and the junction held 14 bases outside the gene matches. This CDR3 is 18 amino acids long. Here the CDR3 reads CAIRSTGTGDVANSPLHF. The CDR3 nucleotides read TGTGCCATCAGATCCACCGGGACAGGGGATGTGGCTAATTCACCCCTCCACTTT.

The chain uses TRBV9 and TRBJ2-1; 9 bases are a match to TRBD1. The J segment lost 3 bases and the V segment lost 2 bases, leaving 3 bases of the junction unmatched. Germline lookup yields CDR1 SGDLS and CDR2 YYNGEE. The CDR3 has 15 amino acids. For the CDR3, the DNA is TGTGCCAGCAGCGTGGGACAGGGTCTCTACAATGAGCAGTTCTTC. Translated, it gives CASSVGQGLYNEQFF.

The J gene is TRBJ1-3, the V gene TRBV6-5, with 8 nucleotides matching TRBD1. The CDR3 runs to 16 residues. The V segment lost 4 bases and the J segment 7 bases; nucleotides outside the gene matches: 12. Germline loops: CDR1 MNHEY, CDR2 SVGAGI. The DNA of the CDR3 is TGTGCCAGCAGTTCCGGGGGGACAGGTCTTAAGAACACCATATATTTT. Translating it yields CASSSGGTGLKNTIYF.

The V gene is TRBV2, the J gene TRBJ2-3; perhaps TRBD2 as D (6 bases). Germline loops: CDR1 SNHLY, CDR2 FYNNEI. The V end lost 8 bases, the J end lost 0 bases, and 6 bases lay between the germline ends. This CDR3 contains 12 residues. The CDR3 reads CASRGSTDTQYF. The CDR3 DNA sequence: TGTGCCAGCCGGGGGAGCACAGATACGCAGTATTTT. Full variable domain (remainder filled in from reference TRBV2 and TRBJ2-3): EPEVTQTPSHQVTQMGQEVILRCVPISNHLYFYWYRQILGQKVEFLVSFYNNEISEKSEIFDDQFSVERPDGSNFTLKIRSTKLEDSAMYFCASRGSTDTQYFGPGTRLTVL.

The chain couples TRBV6-2 or TRBV6-3 to TRBJ1-5, with D uncertain. V shed 0 bases and J shed 1 base, with 10 bases lying between them. This CDR3 has 16 residues. The germline gives CDR1 MNHEY, CDR2 SVGEGT. The CDR3 sequence is CASSYSGGISNQPQHF. For the CDR3, the DNA is TGTGCCAGCAGTTACTCGGGCGGGATCAGCAATCAGCCCCAGCATTTT.

The V gene is TRBV7-3, the J gene TRBJ2-5; D is perhaps TRBD1 (5 bases). The ends were cut back, 5 bases at V and 2 bases at J, with 15 bases in the middle. Germline V gene lookup returns CDR1 SGHTA and CDR2 FQGTGA. The CDR3 is made up of 15 amino acids. The CDR3: CASSRRATLQETQYF. The DNA of the CDR3 is TGTGCCAGCAGCCGCAGGGCTACCCTACAAGAGACCCAGTACTTC.

The V call is TRBV30, the J call TRBJ1-4; no clear D gene. Trimming removed 0 bases from V and 1 base from J, with 12 bases in between. The CDR3 runs 16 residues. Germline loops: CDR1 GTSNPN, CDR2 SVGIG (reference sequence). CDR3: CAWSVPGGRTNEKLFF. CDR3 in DNA: TGTGCCTGGAGTGTACCAGGCGGGAGAACTAATGAAAAACTGTTTTTT.

A few counts support this clone. CDR3 in amino acids: CASSLDSNYGYTF. In DNA, the CDR3 is TGTGCCAGCAGCTTGGACTCTAACTATGGCTACACCTTC. The chain joins TRBV28 to TRBJ1-2, with D unresolved. Deletions cut 6 bases from V and 0 bases from J, with 8 bases between. CDR3 length equals 13 residues. Germline CDR1 reads MDHEN; CDR2 reads SYDVKM.

This clone was observed a few times. Its ends do not fully match the called genes, so a read error is possible. The chain uses TRBV28 and TRBJ1-2, with TRBD1 matching over 9 bases. CDR3 length equals 14 residues. Per the germline V gene, CDR1 is MDHEN and CDR2 is SYDVKM. CDR3 in amino acids: CASNTGGVDYGYTF. The CDR3 coding sequence is TGTGCGAGCAACACAGGGGGCGTCGACTATGGCTACACCTTC.

This clone was observed a single time. V is TRBV5-1 and J is TRBJ1-4, with 11 bases aligning to TRBD1. The CDR3 spans 15 residues. With V trimmed by 4 bases and J by 11 bases, 10 bases remained unmatched. Per germline, CDR1 SGHRS and CDR2 YFSETQ. The CDR3 sequence: CASSDRGQGENKLFF. The DNA for the CDR3 is TGCGCCAGCAGCGACCGGGGACAGGGGGAGAATAAACTGTTTTTT.

The CDR3 sequence: CASSGMAGSYNEQFF. Here the CDR3 DNA reads TGCGCCAGCAGCGGGATGGCGGGCTCCTACAATGAGCAGTTCTTC. V usage is TRBV5-1 and J usage is TRBJ2-1; D may be TRBD2 (5 bases). Germline CDR1 SGHRS, CDR2 YFSETQ. The germline V and J ends were trimmed by 4 bases and 0 bases, with 11 bases remaining between them. This CDR3 spans 15 amino acids. Together with reference TRBV5-1 and TRBJ2-1, the CDR3 gives the full variable domain: KAGVTQTPRYLIKTRGQQVTLSCSPISGHRSVSWYQQTPGQGLQFLFEYFSETQRNKGNFPGRFSGRQFSNSRSEMNVSTLELGDSALYLCASSGMAGSYNEQFFGPGTRLTVL.